This TCR beta chain was identified in a study of blood T cell repertoires in COVID-19. Overall study context: T cells, B-cell-depleted T cells, or PBMCs supplied cDNA or gDNA.

Clones were sequenced by immunoSEQ multiplex PCR, and TCRdb holds only the in-frame ones, with some missing. Of fewer than 250,000 clones listed, around 81% are singletons. CDR1 and CDR2 (germline): MNHNS, SASEGT. The CDR3 extends over 16 amino acids. Trimming at V came to 1 base and at J to 5 bases, leaving 9 bases not matched to a gene. The receptor's source is a woman in her fifties or sixties with active or convalescent COVID-19. Source material: peripheral blood. V usage is TRBV6-1 and J usage is TRBJ1-2; 8 bases agree with TRBD1. The CDR3 reads CASSEGIRGRWYGYTF. Written as DNA, the CDR3 is TGTGCCAGCAGTGAAGGGATCAGGGGGCGCTGGTATGGCTACACCTTC.